The clone carrying this T cell receptor beta chain was seen a few times. Antigen unknown. Possible read error: a much larger clone is one base away. These data belong to a study of breast tumors, draining lymph nodes, adjacent tissues. General study findings and limits: Most tumor T cells seemingly derive from lymph node, then expand in tumor.

Axillary draining lymph nodes of breast cancer patients supplied the node samples. The germline V gene has CDR1 SGDLS and CDR2 YYNGEE. The CDR3 spans 15 residues. TCRdb re-called the multiplex PCR reads with MiXCR, one entry per CDR3 protein. Of around 150,000 distinct CDR3 sequences listed, around a third are singletons. Sequenced material: axillary lymph node tissue. V is TRBV9 and J is TRBJ2-1; 8 positions agree with TRBD2. This receptor was obtained from a female donor with breast cancer. Some clones in this sample may be carry-over from other donors' samples. CDR3 region: CASSDSGGPYNEPFF. Written as DNA, the CDR3 is TGTGCCAGCAGTGACAGCGGGGGACCCTACAATGAGCCGTTCTTC.